Listed below are T cell receptor beta chains from one sample, sequenced in a study of blood T cell repertoires in COVID-19. Some clones are missing from TCRdb's copy, which holds only in-frame ones; the method was immunoSEQ multiplex PCR. The sample lists under 130,000 clones, about 90% occurring once. Sequenced sample: peripheral blood. Source of these receptors: a human donor in a cohort sampled during active COVID-19. The CDR3 runs from the conserved cysteine through the conserved F or W. The D gene is left open where the match is weak. The size of a clone is reported for some rows only, either as once, few or many, or as a class for expanded clones.

d_gene: NA
j_gene: TRBJ1-4
abundance: NA
v_gene: TRBV6-5
CDR3nt: TGTGCCAGCAGTTACTCTGAGGGTGCGACTAATGAAAAACTGTTTTTT
CDR3aa: CASSYSEGATNEKLFF

d_gene: TRBD1
j_gene: TRBJ1-4
abundance: NA
v_gene: TRBV28
CDR3nt: TGTGCCAGCAGTCCGCGACAGGGTCCCAATGAAAAACTGTTTTTT
CDR3aa: CASSPRQGPNEKLFF

d_gene: NA
j_gene: TRBJ1-5
abundance: NA
v_gene: TRBV6-5
CDR3nt: TGTGCCAGCAGTTACGCGACGGGTGGCCAGCCCCAGCATTTT
CDR3aa: CASSYATGGQPQHF

d_gene: TRBD1
j_gene: TRBJ1-1
abundance: NA
v_gene: TRBV28
CDR3nt: TGTGCCACAGGGGGCTACACTGAAGCTTTCTTT
CDR3aa: CATGGYTEAFF

d_gene: NA
j_gene: TRBJ2-3
abundance: NA
v_gene: TRBV21-1
CDR3nt: TGTGCCAGCAGCAACAAAAAACCTCCCCGGGTCCCCAGAGGACTAGCGGAAAACACAGATACGCAGTATTTT
CDR3aa: CASSNKKPPRVPRGLAENTDTQYF

d_gene: TRBD1
j_gene: TRBJ2-7
abundance: few
v_gene: TRBV7-6
CDR3nt: TGTGCCAGCAGCGGAACCGGGGACAGGGGTTCCCACGAGCAGTACTTC
CDR3aa: CASSGTGDRGSHEQYF

d_gene: TRBD1
j_gene: TRBJ2-5
abundance: NA
v_gene: TRBV7-6
CDR3nt: TGTGCCAGCACCGACAGGGAAGAGACCCAGTACTTC
CDR3aa: CASTDREETQYF

d_gene: TRBD1
j_gene: TRBJ1-1
abundance: NA
v_gene: TRBV28
CDR3nt: TGTGCCAGCAGCGGAACCACAGGGGGTCGGACTGAAGCTTTCTTT
CDR3aa: CASSGTTGGRTEAFF

d_gene: NA
j_gene: TRBJ1-4
abundance: NA
v_gene: TRBV27
CDR3nt: TGTGCCAGCAGCCTCCTTCGGGGGGGTGAAAAACTGTTTTTT
CDR3aa: CASSLLRGGEKLFF

d_gene: NA
j_gene: TRBJ2-1
abundance: NA
v_gene: TRBV29-1
CDR3nt: TGCAGCGGCCAGACTGGCTCCTACAATGAGCAGTTCTTC
CDR3aa: CSGQTGSYNEQFF

d_gene: NA
j_gene: TRBJ1-5
abundance: NA
v_gene: TRBV2
CDR3nt: TGTGCCAGCGCGACAGGTTGGAACGATCAGCCCCAGCATTTT
CDR3aa: CASATGWNDQPQHF

d_gene: TRBD2
j_gene: TRBJ2-3
abundance: NA
v_gene: TRBV7-3
CDR3nt: TGTGCCAGCAGCTTCCAGGGAGGGGGCACAGATACGCAGTATTTT
CDR3aa: CASSFQGGGTDTQYF

d_gene: NA
j_gene: TRBJ2-7
abundance: NA
v_gene: TRBV6-5
CDR3nt: TGTGCCAGCAAAGACTGGGGCGGGGTCGGCGAGCAGTACTTC
CDR3aa: CASKDWGGVGEQYF

d_gene: TRBD2
j_gene: TRBJ2-5
abundance: NA
v_gene: TRBV11-2
CDR3nt: TGTGCCAGCAGCTTAAGTTTAGCGGGGGGGCAAGAGACCCAGTACTTC
CDR3aa: CASSLSLAGGQETQYF

d_gene: TRBD1
j_gene: TRBJ2-1
abundance: once
v_gene: TRBV7-3
CDR3nt: TGTGCCAGCAGCAGGTCAGGGGGCGAAGGTCACAATGAGCAGTTCTTC
CDR3aa: CASSRSGGEGHNEQFF

d_gene: TRBD1
j_gene: TRBJ1-5
abundance: NA
v_gene: TRBV5-5
CDR3nt: TGTGCCAGCAGCCAAAGGACAGGGCGGGAGGGTCAGCCCCAGCATTTT
CDR3aa: CASSQRTGREGQPQHF

d_gene: TRBD1
j_gene: TRBJ2-3
abundance: NA
v_gene: TRBV11-3
CDR3nt: TGTGCCAGCAGCACGACAGGGGTCCGCACAGATACGCAGTATTTT
CDR3aa: CASSTTGVRTDTQYF

d_gene: NA
j_gene: TRBJ1-1
abundance: NA
v_gene: TRBV28
CDR3nt: TGTGCCAGCAGTTTATTTCAGGGAAGGGTGACTTTGTCGGTGGCTTTCTTT
CDR3aa: CASSLFQGRVTLSVAFF

d_gene: TRBD1
j_gene: TRBJ1-2
abundance: NA
v_gene: TRBV24-1
CDR3nt: TGTGCCACCAGCCCGACAGGGTACGATGGCTACACCTTC
CDR3aa: CATSPTGYDGYTF

d_gene: NA
j_gene: TRBJ2-7
abundance: NA
v_gene: TRBV11-2
CDR3nt: TGTGCCAGCAGCCATCTTATGACTCGTCCCTACGAGCAGTACTTC
CDR3aa: CASSHLMTRPYEQYF

d_gene: NA
j_gene: TRBJ1-2
abundance: NA
v_gene: TRBV7-2
CDR3nt: TGTGCCAGCAGCTTAGATCGGCAGGTCTATGGCTACACCTTC
CDR3aa: CASSLDRQVYGYTF

d_gene: NA
j_gene: TRBJ1-1
abundance: NA
v_gene: TRBV28
CDR3nt: TGTGCCAGCAGCCCCATCTGGAGAGCGAACACTGAAGCTTTCTTT
CDR3aa: CASSPIWRANTEAFF

d_gene: TRBD1
j_gene: TRBJ2-5
abundance: once
v_gene: TRBV28
CDR3nt: TGTGCCAGCAGTTACCCCGGGACAGGGGCCCAAGAGACCCAGTACTTC
CDR3aa: CASSYPGTGAQETQYF

d_gene: NA
j_gene: TRBJ2-5
abundance: NA
v_gene: TRBV12-3/TRBV12-4
CDR3nt: TGTGCCAGCACCCCAGGGGAGGAGACCCAGTACTTC
CDR3aa: CASTPGEETQYF

d_gene: NA
j_gene: TRBJ2-1
abundance: NA
v_gene: TRBV5-1
CDR3nt: TGCGCCAGCAGCTTGGGTAGTGGGAGATTATACAATGAGCAGTTCTTC
CDR3aa: CASSLGSGRLYNEQFF

d_gene: TRBD1
j_gene: TRBJ1-4
abundance: NA
v_gene: TRBV27
CDR3nt: TGTGCCAGCAGTCCCCGGGACAGGAGGAATGAAAAACTGTTTTTT
CDR3aa: CASSPRDRRNEKLFF

d_gene: TRBD1
j_gene: TRBJ2-5
abundance: NA
v_gene: TRBV7-8
CDR3nt: TGTGCCAGCAGCTCGCTCCCGACAGGGCCTGGGGAGACCCAGTACTTC
CDR3aa: CASSSLPTGPGETQYF

d_gene: TRBD2
j_gene: TRBJ2-7
abundance: NA
v_gene: TRBV10-2
CDR3nt: TGCGCCAGCAGTGAGATGGGACTACCTTACTCCTACGAGCAGTACTTC
CDR3aa: CASSEMGLPYSYEQYF

d_gene: NA
j_gene: TRBJ2-7
abundance: NA
v_gene: TRBV7-8
CDR3nt: TGTGCCAGCAGCTTAGCGCTAGAGGAGTACGAGCAGTACTTC
CDR3aa: CASSLALEEYEQYF

d_gene: NA
j_gene: TRBJ2-7
abundance: NA
v_gene: TRBV7-9
CDR3nt: TGTGCCAGCAGCTTAGGTATCACCCTCACTTACGAGCAGTACTTC
CDR3aa: CASSLGITLTYEQYF

d_gene: NA
j_gene: TRBJ2-5
abundance: NA
v_gene: TRBV5-5
CDR3nt: TGTGCCAGCAGCCGAAGCACCCAGGGGGAGACCCAGTACTTC
CDR3aa: CASSRSTQGETQYF

d_gene: NA
j_gene: TRBJ2-5
abundance: NA
v_gene: TRBV11-3
CDR3nt: TGTGCCAGCAGCCCCGGGGGAAGGGAGACCCAGTACTTC
CDR3aa: CASSPGGRETQYF

d_gene: TRBD1
j_gene: TRBJ2-5
abundance: NA
v_gene: TRBV7-6
CDR3nt: TGTGCCAGCAGCTTACTTCGGACAGGGGTGGTAGAGACCCAGTACTTC
CDR3aa: CASSLLRTGVVETQYF

d_gene: TRBD1
j_gene: TRBJ2-2
abundance: NA
v_gene: TRBV5-1
CDR3nt: TGCGCCAGCAGCTTGCCGGGACAGGGTCGCACCGGGGAGCTGTTTTTT
CDR3aa: CASSLPGQGRTGELFF

d_gene: NA
j_gene: TRBJ2-6
abundance: NA
v_gene: TRBV7-3
CDR3nt: TGTGCCAGCAGCCCCAGACTCTCCGGGGCCAACGTCCTGACTTTC
CDR3aa: CASSPRLSGANVLTF

d_gene: NA
j_gene: TRBJ1-4
abundance: NA
v_gene: TRBV5-6
CDR3nt: TGTGCCAGCAGCTTGGAATTTCAGGTACCGTTTTTT
CDR3aa: CASSLEFQVPFF

d_gene: NA
j_gene: TRBJ1-2
abundance: NA
v_gene: TRBV10-3
CDR3nt: TGTGCCATCAGTGATATGACAGACCGATATGGCTACACCTTC
CDR3aa: CAISDMTDRYGYTF

d_gene: NA
j_gene: TRBJ1-1
abundance: NA
v_gene: TRBV7-8
CDR3nt: TGTGCCAGCAGCCGGGTAGTGAACACTGAAGCTTTCTTT
CDR3aa: CASSRVVNTEAFF

d_gene: NA
j_gene: TRBJ1-1
abundance: NA
v_gene: TRBV6-1
CDR3nt: TGTGCCAGCAGTGAAGACGGTTTCACTGAAGCTTTCTTT
CDR3aa: CASSEDGFTEAFF

d_gene: NA
j_gene: TRBJ1-2
abundance: NA
v_gene: TRBV2
CDR3nt: TGTGCCAGCAGTGAAGCGTTCCCGTGGGGGGCTAACTATGGCTACACCTTC
CDR3aa: CASSEAFPWGANYGYTF

d_gene: NA
j_gene: TRBJ1-4
abundance: NA
v_gene: TRBV6-6
CDR3nt: TGTGCCAGCAGTTACTCTGGGAGTGGTAATGAAAAACTGTTTTTT
CDR3aa: CASSYSGSGNEKLFF

d_gene: TRBD1
j_gene: TRBJ1-2
abundance: NA
v_gene: TRBV18
CDR3nt: TGTGCCAGCTCGACAGGGGAGATGAGGGGCTACACCTTC
CDR3aa: CASSTGEMRGYTF

d_gene: NA
j_gene: TRBJ2-7
abundance: NA
v_gene: TRBV13
CDR3nt: TGTGCCAGCAGCTTAGGCCTAAATCACGAGCAGTACTTC
CDR3aa: CASSLGLNHEQYF

d_gene: NA
j_gene: TRBJ1-1
abundance: NA
v_gene: TRBV7-9
CDR3nt: TGTGCCAGCAGCCGCGGACAGATGAACACTGAAGCTTTCTTT
CDR3aa: CASSRGQMNTEAFF

d_gene: TRBD1
j_gene: TRBJ2-7
abundance: NA
v_gene: TRBV12-5
CDR3nt: TGTGCTAGTGGCGAGGGGACAGGTTCCTCCTACGAGCAGTACTTC
CDR3aa: CASGEGTGSSYEQYF

d_gene: NA
j_gene: TRBJ2-2
abundance: NA
v_gene: TRBV11-2
CDR3nt: TGTGCCAGCAGCCTACGGGGAACCGGGGAGCTGTTTTTT
CDR3aa: CASSLRGTGELFF

d_gene: NA
j_gene: TRBJ1-6
abundance: NA
v_gene: TRBV20-1
CDR3nt: TGCAGTGCAAACTCCCTCTATCCGCACTTT
CDR3aa: CSANSLYPHF

d_gene: NA
j_gene: TRBJ2-1
abundance: NA
v_gene: TRBV5-1
CDR3nt: TGCGCCAGCAGCCCGGGAGTGGGTGGTGAGCAGTTCTTC
CDR3aa: CASSPGVGGEQFF

d_gene: NA
j_gene: TRBJ2-7
abundance: NA
v_gene: TRBV10-2
CDR3nt: TGCGCCAGCAGTGAGAACAGACGGTCCTCCTACGAGCAGTACTTC
CDR3aa: CASSENRRSSYEQYF